The present T cell receptor (beta chain) was sequenced within a study of CD8 T cells in Susac syndrome. Sequencing of TCR beta was carried out in blood CD8+ and CD4+ T cells. Included as multiple sclerosis controls were treatment-naive patients who had stable or active relapsing-remitting disease. TEMRA cells were FACS-enriched, and CD8+ and CD4+ T cells were isolated negatively. The RNA input was roughly 0.45 to 1 ug, and it was reverse transcribed with random hexamers. TCR beta CDR3 was amplified by immunoSEQ covering 54 Vbeta and 13 Jbeta. Via MiXCR, TCRdb re-called the immunoSEQ multiplex PCR reads, giving one row per CDR3 protein. The data contain 100,000 to 150,000 distinct CDR3 sequences, 80% to 85% of them seen just once; the ten biggest clones take up roughly 0.5%. The CDR3 runs 14 residues. Germline V CDR1 and CDR2: MNHEY, SVGAGI. The V gene lost 6 bases and the J gene lost 3 bases, with 12 bases spanning the gap.

The sequencing sample was made of CD8+ T cells from PBMCs. This TCR was sampled from a human donor with multiple sclerosis. The genes are TRBV6-5 and TRBJ2-1; D remains ambiguous. In DNA form, the CDR3 reads TGTGCCAGCAGCTCTAGGTCTGTCTACAATGAGCAGTTCTTC. Translation gives CASSSRSVYNEQFF.